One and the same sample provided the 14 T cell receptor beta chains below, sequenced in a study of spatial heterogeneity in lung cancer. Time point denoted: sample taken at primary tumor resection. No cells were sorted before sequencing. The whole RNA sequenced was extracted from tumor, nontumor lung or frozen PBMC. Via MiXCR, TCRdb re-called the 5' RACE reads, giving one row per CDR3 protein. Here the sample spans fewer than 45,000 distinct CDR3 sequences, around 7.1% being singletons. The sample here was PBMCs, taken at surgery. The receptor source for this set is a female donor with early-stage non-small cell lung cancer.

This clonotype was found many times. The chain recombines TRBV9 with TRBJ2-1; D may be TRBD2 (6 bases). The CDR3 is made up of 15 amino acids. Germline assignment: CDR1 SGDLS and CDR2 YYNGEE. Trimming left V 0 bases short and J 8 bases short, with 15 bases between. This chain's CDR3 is CASSVVGLASHEQFF. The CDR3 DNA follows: TGTGCCAGCAGCGTAGTCGGGCTAGCGAGTCATGAGCAGTTCTTC.

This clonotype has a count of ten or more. The CDR3 region is CASGLVGDGTVSYNEQFF. The CDR3 nucleotides read TGTGCTAGTGGTTTGGTGGGGGACGGGACGGTCTCCTACAATGAGCAGTTCTTC. The J gene is TRBJ2-1, the V gene TRBV12-5; D may correspond to TRBD1 or TRBD2 (5 bases each). Germline V gene data show CDR1 as LGHNT and CDR2 as FRNRAP. Trimming removed 0 bases at V and 0 bases at J, with 15 bases between. The CDR3 length is 18 residues.

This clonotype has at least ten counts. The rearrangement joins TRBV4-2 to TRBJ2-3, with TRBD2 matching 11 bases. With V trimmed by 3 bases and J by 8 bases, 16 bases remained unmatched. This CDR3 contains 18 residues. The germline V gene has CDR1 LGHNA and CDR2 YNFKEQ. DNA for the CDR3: TGTGCCAGCAGCCAGGACTTAGCGGGGGGGGCCCGGCCGGGTACGCAGTATTTT. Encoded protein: CASSQDLAGGARPGTQYF.

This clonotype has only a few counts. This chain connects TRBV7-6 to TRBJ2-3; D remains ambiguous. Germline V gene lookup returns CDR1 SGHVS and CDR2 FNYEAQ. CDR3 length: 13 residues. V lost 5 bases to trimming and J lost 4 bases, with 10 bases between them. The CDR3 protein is CASSATRSDTQYF. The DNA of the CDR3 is TGTGCCAGCAGCGCCACCCGTTCAGATACGCAGTATTTT.

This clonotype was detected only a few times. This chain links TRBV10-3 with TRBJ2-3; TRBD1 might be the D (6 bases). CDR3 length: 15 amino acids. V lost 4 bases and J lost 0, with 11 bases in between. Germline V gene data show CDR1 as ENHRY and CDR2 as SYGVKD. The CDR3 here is CAISATGQSTDTQYF. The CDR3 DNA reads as TGTGCCATCAGTGCTACAGGGCAAAGCACAGATACGCAGTATTTT.

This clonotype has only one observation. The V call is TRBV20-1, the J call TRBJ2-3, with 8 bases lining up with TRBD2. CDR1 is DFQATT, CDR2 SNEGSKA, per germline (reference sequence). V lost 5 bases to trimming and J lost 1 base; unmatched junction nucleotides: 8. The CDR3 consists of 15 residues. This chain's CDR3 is CSAPKLSGGTDTQYF. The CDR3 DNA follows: TGCAGTGCTCCAAAACTTAGCGGGGGCACAGATACGCAGTATTTT.

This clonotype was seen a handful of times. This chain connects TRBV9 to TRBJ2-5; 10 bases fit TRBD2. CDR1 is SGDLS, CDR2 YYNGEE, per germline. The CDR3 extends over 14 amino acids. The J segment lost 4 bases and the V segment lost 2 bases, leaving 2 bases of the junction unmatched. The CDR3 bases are TGTGCCAGCAGCGTTAGCGGGGGGAGAGAGACCCAGTACTTC. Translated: CASSVSGGRETQYF.

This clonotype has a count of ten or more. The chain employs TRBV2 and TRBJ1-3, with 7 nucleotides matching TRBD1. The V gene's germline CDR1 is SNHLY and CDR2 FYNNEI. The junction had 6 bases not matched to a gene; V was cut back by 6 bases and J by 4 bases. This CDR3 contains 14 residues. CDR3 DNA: TGTGCCAGCAGATCCGGGACAGTGGGAAACACCATATATTTT. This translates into CASRSGTVGNTIYF.

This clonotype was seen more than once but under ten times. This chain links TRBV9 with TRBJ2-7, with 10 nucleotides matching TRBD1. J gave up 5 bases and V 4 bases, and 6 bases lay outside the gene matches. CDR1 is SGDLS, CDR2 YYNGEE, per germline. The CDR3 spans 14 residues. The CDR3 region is CASSTGQGFHEQYF. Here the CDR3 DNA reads TGTGCCAGCAGCACGGGACAGGGGTTCCACGAGCAGTACTTC.

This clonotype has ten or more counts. CDR3 sequence: CSVLKVELTEAFF. As DNA, the CDR3 is TGCAGCGTCTTAAAAGTCGAGTTGACTGAAGCTTTCTTT. The chain is built from TRBV29-1 and TRBJ1-1; no clear D gene. V shed 6 bases and J shed 5 bases, with 16 bases lying between them. Germline loops: CDR1 SQVTM, CDR2 ANQGSEA. The CDR3 has 13 residues.

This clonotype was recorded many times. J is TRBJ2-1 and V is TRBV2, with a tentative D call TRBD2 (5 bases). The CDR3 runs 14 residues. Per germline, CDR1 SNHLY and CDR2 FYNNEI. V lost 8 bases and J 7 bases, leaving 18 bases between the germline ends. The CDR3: CASWASGLWNEQFF. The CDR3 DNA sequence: TGTGCCAGCTGGGCGAGCGGACTGTGGAATGAGCAGTTCTTC.

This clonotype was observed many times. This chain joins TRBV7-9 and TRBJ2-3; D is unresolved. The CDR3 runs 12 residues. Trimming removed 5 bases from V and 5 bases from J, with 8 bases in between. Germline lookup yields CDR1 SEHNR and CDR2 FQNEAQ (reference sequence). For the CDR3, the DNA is TGTGCCAGCAGCCACAATAGAGATACGCAGTATTTT. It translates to CASSHNRDTQYF. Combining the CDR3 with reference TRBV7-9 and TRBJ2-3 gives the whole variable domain DTGVSQNPRHKITKRGQNVTFRCDPISEHNRLYWYRQTLGQGPEFLTYFQNEAQLEKSRLLSDRFSAERPKGSFSTLEIQRTEQGDSAMYLCASSHNRDTQYFGPGTRLTVL.

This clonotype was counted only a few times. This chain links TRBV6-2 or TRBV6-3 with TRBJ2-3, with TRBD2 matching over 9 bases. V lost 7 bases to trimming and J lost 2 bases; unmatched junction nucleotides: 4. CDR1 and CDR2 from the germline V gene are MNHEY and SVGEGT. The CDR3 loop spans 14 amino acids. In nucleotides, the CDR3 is TGTGCCAGCAACCTAGCGGGGTCCACAGATACGCAGTATTTT. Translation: CASNLAGSTDTQYF.

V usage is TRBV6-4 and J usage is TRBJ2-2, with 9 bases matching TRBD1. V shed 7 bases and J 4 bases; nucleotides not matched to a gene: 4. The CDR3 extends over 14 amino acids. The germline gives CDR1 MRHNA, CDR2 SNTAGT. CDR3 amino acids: CASTKDRGTGELFF. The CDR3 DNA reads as TGTGCCAGCACTAAGGACAGGGGCACCGGGGAGCTGTTTTTT.